This T cell receptor beta chain is drawn from a study of memory CD8 T cells in hepatitis C reinfection. Study-level background: Reinfection meant HCV RNA positivity after two negatives ≥60 days apart. Pre-reinfection sampling occurred 55 to 20 weeks ahead of detected reinfection.

General study findings and limits: Conclusions on public clonotypes and secondary clearance were not definitive with five donors.

Method: immunoSEQ multiplex PCR; TCRdb's copy keeps in-frame clones and lacks some. There are tens of thousands of clones in the sample; just under 90% occur only once, and more than 0.8% lies in the top ten. In regard to this clone: Its antigen remains unidentified.

The time point: pre-reinfection, 55 to 20 weeks before reinfection detection. TCR sequencing was done directly ex vivo on sorted cells, without expansion in vitro. A couple of donors provided sorted CD3+ CD8+ CD45RO- naive CD8 T cells at all three reinfection time points. Germline V gene data show CDR1 as SGDLS and CDR2 as YYNGEE. With V trimmed by 3 bases and J by 4 bases, 7 bases remained unmatched. The CDR3 loop spans 15 amino acids. Sequencing input: naive CD8+ T cells sorted from blood. This sequence joins TRBV9 and TRBJ2-1; 7 nucleotides align to TRBD1. The TCR originated in a young man with hepatitis C virus infection. The CDR3 spells CASSGRDSHYNEQFF. CDR3 bases: TGTGCCAGCAGCGGCCGGGACAGCCATTACAATGAGCAGTTCTTC.